Reported below is one T cell receptor beta chain. These data originate in a study of blood T cell repertoires in COVID-19. At the level of the study: Acute-phase and convalescent COVID-19 samples originated in the United States, Italy and Spain.

With 6 bases clipped from V and 3 bases from J, the junction kept 6 bases outside the gene matches. This CDR3 region has 14 residues. The germline V gene has CDR1 LGHNT and CDR2 FRNRAP. In the authors' methods: Amplification from reference gene primers served as the basis for estimated nucleated cell counts. Repertoires were generated with immunoSEQ multiplex PCR, while TCRdb's copy carries only in-frame clones and drops some. For V, J and clone size, that table is used; D and trimming come from the DNA. The sample lists fewer than 250,000 clones, 89% occurring once. The origin of this receptor is a man aged 60 to 75 who had recovered from COVID-19. The genes are TRBV12-5 and TRBJ2-5; 8 nucleotides agree with TRBD1. Specimen: peripheral blood. The CDR3 region is CASGPGQAKETQYF. The DNA for the CDR3 is TGTGCTAGTGGACCGGGACAGGCCAAAGAGACCCAGTACTTC.